The next 19 T cell receptor beta chains were all read from a single sample in a study of glioma-infiltrating T cells. The iRepertoire nested amplicon-rescue multiplex PCR amplified TCR alpha and beta CDR3s from RNA. TCRdb fed the multiplex PCR reads into MiXCR, producing one record per CDR3 protein. Here the sample spans around 90,000 distinct CDR3 sequences, approximately 40% being singletons. Material for sequencing was glioma tissue, nonneoplastic brain tissue, or PBMCs (not recorded which). The receptors derive from a human donor with low-grade glioma or glioblastoma, undergoing nonglioma brain surgery, or in good health (not recorded which).

This clonotype was picked up many times. The J gene is TRBJ1-6, the V gene TRBV20-1, with 8 bases matching TRBD1. The J segment lost 0 bases and the V segment lost 2 bases, leaving 6 bases of the junction unmatched. Looked up from germline, CDR1 is DFQATT and CDR2 is SNEGSKA (reference sequence). This CDR3 is 17 amino acids long. CDR3 in DNA: TGCAGTGCTAGACCTAGGACAGGGAGCTCCTATAATTCACCCCTCCACTTT. Protein product: CSARPRTGSSYNSPLHF.

The sample holds many counts of this clonotype. V gene TRBV5-4 combines with J gene TRBJ2-5, with a possible D match to TRBD2 (6 bases). From germline, CDR1 is SGHNT and CDR2 YYREEE (reference sequence). The CDR3 extends over 13 amino acids. The V end lost 6 bases, the J end lost 5 bases, and 14 bases lay between the germline ends. CDR3 nucleotide sequence: TGTGCCAGCACCTCCGGGGGTACGGAGACCCAGTACTTC. Translating gives CASTSGGTETQYF. Supplemented by reference TRBV5-4 and TRBJ2-5, the full variable domain reads ETGVTQSPTHLIKTRGQQVTLRCSSQSGHNTVSWYQQALGQGPQFIFQYYREEENGRGNFPPRFSGLQFPNYSSELNVNALELDDSALYLCASTSGGTETQYFGPGTRLLVL.

The sample holds many counts of this clonotype. The chain carries TRBV25-1 and TRBJ1-6; no reliable D call. Trimming took off 2 bases at V and 7 bases at J, with 9 bases between the two ends. Germline CDR1 and CDR2: MGHDK and SYGVNS. This CDR3 spans 14 amino acids. The CDR3 coding sequence is TGTGCCAGCAGTGAAGGCAGGTTCAATTCACCCCTCCACTTT. This codes for CASSEGRFNSPLHF.

This clonotype was counted ten times or more. The chain has TRBV19 and TRBJ2-7; D may be TRBD1 (5 bases). CDR3 length: 13 residues. The ends were cut back, 4 bases at V and 2 bases at J, with 9 bases in the middle. Germline values: CDR1 LNHDA, CDR2 SQIVND (reference sequence). The DNA for the CDR3 is TGTGCCAGTAGTAGAGACAGAACCTACGAGCAGTACTTC. Translating it yields CASSRDRTYEQYF.

With regard to this clonotype: Mismatch with germline at one junction end may stem from a read error. The V call is TRBV20-1, the J call TRBJ1-1; 7 positions agree with TRBD1. This CDR3 is 15 amino acids long. The germline gives CDR1 DFQATT, CDR2 SNEGSKA (reference sequence). This chain's CDR3 is CSARGEGAGNTEALF. The CDR3 nucleotides read TGCAGTGCTAGAGGGGAGGGGGCTGGGAACACTGAAGCTTTATTC.

The CDR3 DNA sequence: TGTGCCAGCAGCGCGGGACAGGGGGGCGGCGACACCTTC. It specifies CASSAGQGGGDTF. This chain uses TRBV27 with TRBJ1-2, with 11 bases lining up with TRBD1. The CDR3 is 13 residues long. Germline loops: CDR1 MNHEY, CDR2 SMNVEV (reference sequence). Trimming at V came to 6 bases and at J to 12 bases, leaving 9 bases not matched to a gene.

This clonotype was counted many times. The chain combines TRBV7-9 with TRBJ1-1, with D tentatively TRBD1 (5 bases). Germline V gene sequence: CDR1 SEHNR, CDR2 FQNEAQ (reference sequence). Trimming removed 3 bases from V and 7 bases from J, with 9 bases in between. This CDR3 is built from 12 residues. The CDR3 nucleotides read TGTGCCAGCAGCTTCGACAGCCTTGAAGCTTTCTTT. It codes for CASSFDSLEAFF.

V gene TRBV28 combines with J gene TRBJ2-1, with 9 bases aligning to TRBD1. The CDR3 has 15 amino acids. After removal of 5 bases from V and 5 bases from J, the junction contained 7 bases not matched to a gene. Germline V CDR1 and CDR2: MDHEN, SYDVKM. As DNA, the CDR3 is TGTGCCAGCAGTCCACCCGGACAGGGGCACAATGAGCAGTTCTTC. Translated, it gives CASSPPGQGHNEQFF.

This clonotype has a single count. This may come from a read error, since a much larger clone is one base off. V is TRBV7-9 and J is TRBJ2-2; either TRBD1 or TRBD2 may supply D (5 bases each). There are 16 residues in the CDR3. Looked up from germline, CDR1 is SEHNR and CDR2 is FQNEAQ (reference sequence). CDR3 DNA sequence: TGTGCCAGCAGCTTTATCTTGCCAGGGTCACCCGGGGAGCTGTATTTT. Protein product: CASSFILPGSPGELYF. The full variable domain, its missing parts supplied by reference TRBV7-9 and TRBJ2-2, is DTGVSQNPRHKITKRGQNVTFRCDPISEHNRLYWYRQTLGQGPEFLTYFQNEAQLEKSRLLSDRFSAERPKGSFSTLEIQRTEQGDSAMYLCASSFILPGSPGELYFGEGSRLTVL.

The chain carries TRBV7-9 and TRBJ2-3; D may be TRBD1 (6 bases). This CDR3 contains 14 residues. Germline V gives CDR1 SEHNR, CDR2 FQNEAQ (reference sequence). V lost 3 bases and J lost 6, with 13 bases in between. The CDR3 DNA is TGTGCCAGCAGCTTCGAGGGGGAAATGGATACGCAGTATTTT. It translates to CASSFEGEMDTQYF.

Concerning this clonotype itself: Mismatch with germline at one junction end may stem from a read error. The chain combines TRBV12-3 or TRBV12-4 with TRBJ2-7, with 8 bases that match TRBD1. The CDR3 runs 15 residues. The DNA of the CDR3 is TGTGGCAGCAGTTTGGTGGCAGGGGGCGACCACGAGCAGTACTTC. Translation gives CGSSLVAGGDHEQYF.

In this sample, this clonotype turned up many times. The chain couples TRBV5-4 to TRBJ2-1; D remains unclear. There are 12 residues in the CDR3. Germline CDR1 is SGHNT and CDR2 is YYREEE (reference sequence). V dropped 2 bases and J dropped 7 bases, with 7 bases sitting between them. CDR3 amino acids: CASSFIRNEQFF. The DNA of the CDR3 is TGTGCCAGCAGCTTCATCCGGAATGAGCAGTTCTTC.

With regard to this clonotype: The junction does not match germline at one end; this may be a read error. The chain carries TRBV19 and TRBJ1-1; no firm D call. This CDR3 is 12 amino acids long. Germline assignment: CDR1 LNHDA and CDR2 SQIVND (reference sequence). As DNA, the CDR3 is TGTGCCGGTAGTATCGCGCGCAGTGAAGCTTTCTTT. Translated: CAGSIARSEAFF.

This clonotype was detected once. An end of the junction differs from the germline gene, which may be a read error. This chain connects TRBV20-1 to TRBJ1-1; tentative D call: TRBD1 (6 bases). The CDR3 has 15 residues. The germline CDR1 and CDR2 sequences are DFQATT and SNEGSKA (reference sequence). DNA of the CDR3: TGCAGTGCTAGGCCCCCGTCTCCCGGGGACACCGAAGCTTTCTTT. Its protein product is CSARPPSPGDTEAFF.

Ten or more counts support this clonotype. This chain uses TRBV20-1 with TRBJ2-4; possibly TRBD2 for D (5 bases). The V gene lost 3 bases and the J gene lost 8 bases, with 14 bases spanning the gap. This CDR3 has 13 residues. The germline CDR1 and CDR2 sequences are DFQATT and SNEGSKA (reference sequence). DNA of the CDR3: TGCAGTGCTAGGGACCGGGGTCGGGACATTCAGTACTTC. Its protein is CSARDRGRDIQYF.

Concerning this clonotype itself: Germline is not matched at one junction end, which may reflect a read error. The V and J genes are TRBV28 and TRBJ1-6; possibly TRBD1 for D (5 bases). Per the germline V gene, CDR1 is MDHEN and CDR2 is SYDVKM. The CDR3 has 12 residues. The chain's CDR3 is CASNDRASPHHF. CDR3 bases: TGCGCCAGCAACGACAGAGCCTCACCCCACCACTTT. The whole variable domain, remainder taken from reference TRBV28 and TRBJ1-6, is DVKVTQSSRYLVKRTGEKVFLECVQDMDHENMFWYRQDPGLGLRLIYFSYDVKMKEKGDIPEGYSVSREKKERFSLILESASTNQTSMYLCASNDRASPHHFGNGTRLTVT.

This clonotype was counted ten times or more. CDR3 DNA sequence: TGTGCCAGCAGCGTAACTAGCGGATACTACAATGAGCAGTTCTTC. This gives the protein CASSVTSGYYNEQFF. This sequence joins TRBV27 and TRBJ2-1, with 8 bases matching TRBD2. The CDR3 is made up of 15 amino acids. V shed 6 bases and J 3 bases; nucleotides not matched to a gene: 7. CDR1 and CDR2 (germline): MNHEY, SMNVEV (reference sequence).

This clonotype was seen at least ten times. The genes are TRBV6-1 and TRBJ1-2; maybe TRBD1 (6 bases). Germline CDR1 is MNHNS and CDR2 is SASEGT. V gave up 5 bases and J gave up 5 bases, with 18 bases separating them. The CDR3 is made up of 15 amino acids. CDR3 region: CASSSQGQPLYGYTF. The DNA of the CDR3 is TGTGCCAGCAGTTCCCAAGGACAGCCGCTATATGGCTACACCTTC.

This clonotype was counted a single time. The chain links TRBV20-1 to TRBJ2-7; D ambiguous. CDR1 and CDR2 from the germline V gene are DFQATT and SNEGSKA (reference sequence). The CDR3 is 13 amino acids. Trimming left V 5 bases short and J 5 bases short, with 16 bases between. CDR3 DNA sequence: TGCAGTGCTGGGGAACGTGAGTGGCACGAGCAGTACTTC. This sequence encodes CSAGEREWHEQYF.